One and the same sample provided the 5 T cell receptor beta chains below, sequenced in a study of blood T cell repertoires in COVID-19. The repertoire was sequenced with immunoSEQ multiplex PCR; TCRdb's copy has only in-frame clones and lacks some. Here the sample spans roughly 120,000 clones, 80% to 85% being singletons. Sequencing was done on a sample of peripheral blood. All receptors come from a woman aged 70-85 years with acute or convalescent COVID-19.

This clone was counted a single time. J is TRBJ1-1 and V is TRBV10-1; D is uncertain. The CDR3 covers 13 residues. Trimming left V 5 bases short and J 1 base short, with 8 bases between. Germline V CDR1 and CDR2: WNHNN, SYGVQD (reference sequence). Here the CDR3 reads CASSLSGNTEAFF. The CDR3 region has the DNA TGCGCCAGCAGTTTGTCGGGGAACACTGAAGCTTTCTTT.

This clone appeared a single time. The chain couples TRBV4-1 to TRBJ2-3; D perhaps matches TRBD2 (6 bases). Deletions cut 1 base from V and 4 bases from J, with 6 bases between. The CDR3 length is 13 residues. In germline, CDR1 is MGHRA, CDR2 YSYEKL. DNA of the CDR3: TGCGCCAGCAGCCAAGGACTAGCAGATACGCAGTATTTT. This sequence encodes CASSQGLADTQYF.

The chain has TRBV6-5 and TRBJ2-1, with a weak D call TRBD1 (6 bases). Germline CDR1 reads MNHEY; CDR2 reads SVGAGI. Trimming stripped 6 bases from V and 11 bases from J, with 11 bases between. There are 11 residues in the CDR3. DNA of the CDR3: TGTGCCAGCAGGGTGACAGGAAAGCAGTTCTTC. Translated: CASRVTGKQFF.

The chain recombines TRBV19 with TRBJ1-3; the match to TRBD1 covers 8 bases. Germline assignment: CDR1 LNHDA and CDR2 SQIVND (reference sequence). This CDR3 is 16 amino acids long. J lost 5 bases, V lost 0 bases, and 6 bases had no gene match. CDR3 in amino acids: CASSIDLTGGRNTIYF. CDR3 coding DNA: TGTGCCAGTAGTATAGATCTAACAGGGGGACGAAACACCATATATTTT.

The CDR3: CASSSLRTGPGELFF. Written as DNA, the CDR3 is TGCGCCAGCAGCTCGCTTCGGACAGGACCGGGGGAGCTGTTTTTT. The V call is TRBV5-1, the J call TRBJ2-2, with 7 bases lining up with TRBD1. The J segment lost 8 bases and the V segment lost 3 bases, leaving 10 bases of the junction unmatched. Germline-derived CDR1 and CDR2 are SGHRS and YFSETQ. CDR3 size: 15 residues.